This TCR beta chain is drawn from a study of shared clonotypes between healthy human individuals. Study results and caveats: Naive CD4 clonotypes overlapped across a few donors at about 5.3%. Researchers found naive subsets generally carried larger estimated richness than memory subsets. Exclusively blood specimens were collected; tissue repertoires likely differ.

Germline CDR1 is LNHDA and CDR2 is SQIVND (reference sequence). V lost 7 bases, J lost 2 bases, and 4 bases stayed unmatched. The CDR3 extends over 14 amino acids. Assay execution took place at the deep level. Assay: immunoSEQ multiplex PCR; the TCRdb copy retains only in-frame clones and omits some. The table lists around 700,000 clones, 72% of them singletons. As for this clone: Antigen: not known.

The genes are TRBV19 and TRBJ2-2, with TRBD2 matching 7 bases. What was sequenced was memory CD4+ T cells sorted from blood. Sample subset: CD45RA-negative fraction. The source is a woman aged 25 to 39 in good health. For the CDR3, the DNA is TGTGCCAGTACGGGGGGTCAAAACACCGGGGAGCTGTTTTTT. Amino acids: CASTGGQNTGELFF.